Included here is one TCR beta chain sequence, with context. The sample originates from a study of blood T cell repertoires in COVID-19. The wider study: The study drew acute and convalescent COVID-19 samples from the United States, Italy and Spain.

Only in-frame clones appear in the TCRdb table, and some are missing; sequencing was by immunoSEQ multiplex PCR. The repertoire includes some 400,000 clones, 85% to 90% of them detected once, and more than 0.95% sits in the top ten. The junction had 8 bases not matched to a gene; V was cut back by 2 bases and J by 8 bases. The length of the CDR3 is 16 residues. CDR1 and CDR2 (germline): WSHSY, SAAADI. Participants were aged about 18 to 89 years from about 25 US areas. Resolution of symptoms, clearance, or two negative PCRs was present in recovered Cohort 3 donors. This rearrangement joins TRBV10-2 to TRBJ1-4; 10 bases match TRBD1. The TCR sequence derives from a man aged 30-40 years who had recovered from COVID-19. Material for sequencing was PBMCs or T cells enriched from blood (not recorded which). This chain's CDR3 is CASSEPSGTGDEKLFF. As DNA, the CDR3 is TGCGCCAGCAGTGAGCCAAGCGGGACAGGGGACGAAAAACTGTTTTTT.